The T cell receptor (beta chain) under discussion was sequenced for a study of shared clonotypes between healthy human individuals. The assay was immunoSEQ multiplex PCR, and TCRdb's table has in-frame clones only and misses some. In the table there are hundreds of thousands of clones, 90% to 97% of which are singletons. The naive CD8 fraction comprised CD45RO-negative cells positively selected for CCR7 and excluded terminally differentiated effector memory CD45RA+ cells. V was pared by 4 bases and J by 5 bases, with 17 bases between. The CDR3 consists of 16 residues. CDR1 is SEHNR, CDR2 FQNEAQ, per germline (reference sequence).

V and J are TRBV7-9 and TRBJ2-2, with no clear D. The receptor's source is a woman aged 25 to 39 in good health. Material for sequencing was naive CD8+ T cells sorted from blood. This CDR3 reads CASSSRQTGRTGELFF. As DNA, the CDR3 is TGTGCCAGCAGCTCGAGACAAACCGGGCGGACCGGGGAGCTGTTTTTT.